What follows are 27 T cell receptor beta chains derived from one specimen sequenced in a study of T cells in Graves' hyperthyroidism and ophthalmopathy. The TCR beta CDR3 regions underwent amplification using RNA transcripts as the source. With the HTBI primer set, the TCR CDR3 went through a first round of RT-PCR. TCRdb re-derived calls from the multiplex PCR reads in MiXCR, one entry per CDR3 protein. The sample holds about 49,000 distinct CDR3 sequences, about 54% seen once. The sample comprised peripheral blood or thyroid tissue (not recorded which). These receptors all come from a man aged 18 to 30 with Graves' hyperthyroidism.

This clonotype was recorded once. V gene TRBV15 combines with J gene TRBJ1-5; tentatively, D is TRBD1 (5 bases). Looked up from germline, CDR1 is LNHNV and CDR2 is YYDKDF (reference sequence). Trimming stripped 0 bases from V and 7 bases from J, with 10 bases between. The CDR3 runs to 14 residues. This chain's CDR3 is CATSRDRGYQPQHF. CDR3 sequence (DNA): TGTGCCACCAGCAGAGATCGGGGGTACCAGCCCCAGCATTTT.

Many counts were recorded for this clonotype. As DNA, the CDR3 is TGTGCCAGCAGCCCGTGGACAACCGGACCTGGAGCGACCCAGTACTTC. It encodes CASSPWTTGPGATQYF. V is TRBV14 and J is TRBJ2-5, with a possible D match to TRBD1 (5 bases). Trimming left V 4 bases short and J 7 bases short, with 22 bases between. This CDR3 is 16 amino acids long. Germline CDR1 SGHDN, CDR2 FVKESK. Using reference TRBV14 and TRBJ2-5 for the parts outside the CDR3, the full variable domain is EAGVTQFPSHSVIEKGQTVTLRCDPISGHDNLYWYRRVMGKEIKFLLHFVKESKQDESGMPNNRFLAERTGGTYSTLKVQPAELEDSGVYFCASSPWTTGPGATQYFGPGTRLLVL.

As to this clonotype: The junction departs from germline at one end; a sequencing error may be responsible. J is TRBJ2-5 and V is TRBV10-3, with 7 bases fitting TRBD1. The CDR3 length is 14 residues. Germline V gene sequence: CDR1 ENHRY, CDR2 SYGVKD. As DNA, the CDR3 is TGTGCCAGCAGTCGACAGGGCGTAGGCCAGACCCAGTACTTC. Residues: CASSRQGVGQTQYF.

The chain is built from TRBV6-1 and TRBJ2-6; unclear D gene. There are 13 residues in the CDR3. V was cut by 6 bases and J by 2 bases, with 5 bases left in between. Per the germline V gene, CDR1 is MNHNS and CDR2 is SASEGT. The CDR3 here is CASSWAGANVLTF. CDR3 nucleotides: TGTGCCAGCAGCTGGGCTGGGGCCAACGTCCTGACTTTC.

This clonotype was observed many times. This rearrangement joins TRBV6-2 or TRBV6-3 to TRBJ2-7; D not certain. V lost 4 bases, J lost 4 bases, and 8 bases lay in between. CDR3 length: 12 amino acids. CDR1 and CDR2 from the germline V gene are MNHEY and SVGEGT. For the CDR3, the DNA is TGTGCCAGCAGTTCTCACTTGTACGAGCAGTACTTC. It translates to CASSSHLYEQYF.

This clonotype was seen repeatedly, ten times or more. V is TRBV29-1 and J is TRBJ2-5; a weak D match, TRBD2 (7 bases). The CDR3 totals 15 residues. Deletions cut 4 bases from V and 5 bases from J, with 20 bases between. Germline CDR1 SQVTM, CDR2 ANQGSEA. CDR3: CSVVGGGGLWETQYF. Here the CDR3 DNA reads TGCAGCGTTGTGGGGGGGGGGGGGCTGTGGGAGACCCAGTACTTC.

As for this clonotype: A much bigger clone sits one base away, suggesting this may be a read error. Without the conserved terminal phenylalanine or tryptophan, this CDR3 likely stems from a read error. The chain carries TRBV27 and TRBJ2-2, with D possibly called TRBD1 or TRBD2 (5 bases each). Trimming cost V 8 bases and J 8 bases, with 15 bases left between them. This CDR3 spans 13 amino acids. Germline V CDR1 and CDR2: MNHEY, SMNVEV (reference sequence). The CDR3 bases are TGTGCCAGCCAATTACACGGGACGGGGGAGCTGTTTCTT. Translating gives CASQLHGTGELFL.

The chain couples TRBV9 to TRBJ1-6; TRBD1 is a possible D gene (5 bases). Per germline, CDR1 SGDLS and CDR2 YYNGEE. The CDR3 runs 18 residues. Trimming left V 3 bases short and J 8 bases short, with 24 bases between. The CDR3 sequence is CASSASTDRQGDDSPLHF. In DNA, the CDR3 is TGTGCCAGCAGCGCAAGCACTGACCGGCAGGGTGACGATTCACCCCTCCACTTT.

The V and J genes are TRBV10-2 and TRBJ1-1; D is ambiguous. Between the trimmed V and J ends, which lost 3 bases and 0 bases, there was a span of 17 bases. The CDR3 totals 17 residues. CDR1 and CDR2 from the germline V gene are WSHSY and SAAADI. Here the CDR3 DNA reads TGCGCCAGCAGTGAACGTAGGGCGGGAGGGATGAACACTGAAGCTTTCTTT. Its protein product is CASSERRAGGMNTEAFF.

The chain links TRBV14 to TRBJ1-6; D gene uncertain. V was shortened by 5 bases and J by 12 bases, with 11 bases between the two germline ends. This CDR3 comprises 12 residues. Germline CDR1 and CDR2: SGHDN and FVKESK. The CDR3 region is CASSFRPGPLHF. The CDR3 DNA reads TGTGCCAGCAGCTTCCGCCCGGGACCCCTCCACTTT.

By sample fraction, this clonotype is medium-sized. The V and J genes are TRBV4-2 and TRBJ2-2; D is uncertain. Trimming removed 0 bases from V and 1 base from J, with 12 bases in between. This CDR3 has 17 amino acids. CDR1 LGHNA and CDR2 YNFKEQ come from the germline V gene. The CDR3 DNA reads as TGTGCCAGCAGCCAAGATTTGCGCGGAGTGAACACCGGGGAGCTGTTTTTT. It is translated as CASSQDLRGVNTGELFF.

The chain employs TRBV15 and TRBJ2-7; tentatively, D is TRBD1 (5 bases). Between the trimmed V and J ends, which lost 5 bases and 0 bases, there was a span of 8 bases. Germline lookup yields CDR1 LNHNV and CDR2 YYDKDF (reference sequence). This CDR3 is 13 amino acids long. The CDR3 region is CATSRQSSYEQYF. The CDR3 DNA follows: TGTGCCACCAGCCGACAGAGCTCCTACGAGCAGTACTTC.

The chain carries TRBV4-3 and TRBJ1-4; a possible D gene is TRBD1 (6 bases). The CDR3 runs to 17 residues. CDR1 and CDR2 from the germline V gene are LGHNA and YSLEER. With 0 bases removed from V and 7 bases from J, the gap between germline ends came to 18 bases. In DNA, the CDR3 is TGCGCCAGCAGCCAAGATTCAGGGGTCGGGAGAGGTGAAAAACTGTTTTTT. It translates to CASSQDSGVGRGEKLFF.

Many counts were recorded for this clonotype. The chain uses TRBV7-8 and TRBJ2-7; 7 nucleotides agree with TRBD1. This CDR3 has 16 residues. Trimming at V came to 5 bases and at J to 4 bases, leaving 14 bases not matched to a gene. Germline lookup yields CDR1 SGHVS and CDR2 FQNEAQ. This CDR3 reads CASSEGTDSRIYEQYF. Here the CDR3 DNA reads TGTGCCAGCAGCGAGGGGACAGACAGCCGAATTTACGAGCAGTACTTC.

This clonotype was counted many times. The chain employs TRBV10-2 and TRBJ2-7; weak D call: TRBD1 (6 bases). Germline CDR1 and CDR2: WSHSY and SAAADI. V was shortened by 6 bases and J by 0 bases, with 12 bases between the two germline ends. The CDR3 length is 14 residues. The CDR3 sequence: CASREEDSSYEQYF. The DNA for the CDR3 is TGCGCCAGCAGAGAGGAGGACAGCTCCTACGAGCAGTACTTC.

V usage is TRBV9 and J usage is TRBJ2-1, with D possibly being TRBD1 or TRBD2 (5 bases each). V shed 0 bases and J shed 6 bases, with 10 bases lying between them. CDR1 is SGDLS and CDR2 is YYNGEE in the germline V gene. CDR3 length: 14 residues. The CDR3 region is CASSVELGRNEQFF. CDR3 bases: TGTGCCAGCAGCGTAGAACTGGGACGCAATGAGCAGTTCTTC.

This chain joins TRBV19 and TRBJ1-2; D not resolved. Germline loops: CDR1 LNHDA, CDR2 SQIVND (reference sequence). This CDR3 has 11 residues. V lost 8 bases, J lost 8 bases, and 12 bases lay in between. CDR3 in DNA: TGTGCCAGTTCCTTTTTTGGAGGCTACACCTTC. Protein sequence: CASSFFGGYTF. The whole variable domain, remainder taken from reference TRBV19 and TRBJ1-2, is DGGITQSPKYLFRKEGQNVTLSCEQNLNHDAMYWYRQDPGQGLRLIYYSQIVNDFQKGDIAEGYSVSREKKESFPLTVTSAQKNPTAFYLCASSFFGGYTFGSGTRLTVV.

This clonotype appeared many times. The rearrangement uses TRBV7-2 and TRBJ1-5; 9 bases line up with TRBD1. Losses at the gene ends were 5 bases for V and 0 bases for J; bases not matched to a gene: 14. The CDR3 length is 19 residues. Germline V gene sequence: CDR1 SGHTA, CDR2 FQGNSA. Here the CDR3 DNA reads TGTGCCAGCAGCAACACAGGGGGCTGGGGGTATGGTAGCAATCAGCCCCAGCATTTT. As protein: CASSNTGGWGYGSNQPQHF. The whole variable domain, filled in from reference TRBV7-2 and TRBJ1-5, reads GAGVSQSPSNKVTEKGKDVELRCDPISGHTALYWYRQSLGQGLEFLIYFQGNSAPDKSGLPSDRFSAERTGGSVSTLTIQRTQQEDSAVYLCASSNTGGWGYGSNQPQHFGDGTRLSIL.

The gene calls are TRBV6-5 and TRBJ1-5, with TRBD1 matching over 9 bases. CDR3 length: 17 amino acids. V lost 3 bases, J lost 3 bases, and 9 bases stayed unmatched. Germline CDR1 reads MNHEY; CDR2 reads SVGAGI. CDR3 in DNA: TGTGCCAGCAGTTATAAGGGGACAGGGACAGTCAATCAGCCCCAGCATTTT. This encodes CASSYKGTGTVNQPQHF.

This clonotype turned up a few times. This chain links TRBV5-4 with TRBJ2-7, with D perhaps matching TRBD1 (6 bases). This CDR3 region has 16 residues. From germline, CDR1 is SGHNT and CDR2 YYREEE (reference sequence). V was cut by 5 bases and J by 1 base, with 19 bases left in between. CDR3 DNA sequence: TGTGCCAGCAGTTTATCCCGGCCAGGGGCGTCCTACGAGCAGTACTTC. This codes for CASSLSRPGASYEQYF.

This clonotype has a count of ten or more. Just one base apart from a much larger clone, this may be a read error. The final CDR3 position lacks the conserved phenylalanine or tryptophan, pointing to a likely read error. V is TRBV20-1 and J is TRBJ2-7; D may be TRBD1 (6 bases). This CDR3 is built from 11 residues. CDR1 is DFQATT, CDR2 SNEGSKA, per germline (reference sequence). Trimming removed 7 bases from V and 2 bases from J, with 9 bases in between. The CDR3 here is CSGNRAYEQYS. CDR3 bases: TGCAGTGGGAACAGGGCCTACGAGCAGTACTCC.

The chain carries TRBV28 and TRBJ1-5; D gene unclear. V was cut by 6 bases and J by 0 bases, with 12 bases left in between. Germline V lookup: CDR1 MDHEN, CDR2 SYDVKM. The CDR3 covers 15 residues. The CDR3 coding sequence is TGTGCCAGCAGGATCCCCGGGTATAGCAATCAGCCCCAGCATTTT. Its protein product is CASRIPGYSNQPQHF.

This chain's CDR3 is CASSVAPGELFF. CDR3 nucleotides: TGTGCCAGCAGCGTAGCTCCCGGGGAGCTGTTTTTT. The chain couples TRBV9 to TRBJ2-2; D call uncertain. CDR3 length: 12 residues. Deletions cut 0 bases from V and 6 bases from J, with 3 bases between. The germline V gene has CDR1 SGDLS and CDR2 YYNGEE.

This clonotype has ten or more counts. This rearrangement joins TRBV6-2 or TRBV6-3 to TRBJ2-7; D uncertain. The CDR3 is 13 residues long. With 8 bases removed from V and 3 bases from J, the gap between germline ends came to 14 bases. Germline values: CDR1 MNHEY, CDR2 SVGEGT. This chain's CDR3 is CASESHGSYEQYF. CDR3 bases: TGTGCCAGCGAAAGCCATGGCAGCTACGAGCAGTACTTC.

The table lists this clonotype with many counts. J is TRBJ2-5 and V is TRBV4-1, with 10 bases aligning to TRBD1. CDR3 size: 16 residues. CDR1 and CDR2 from the germline V gene are MGHRA and YSYEKL. With 1 base clipped from V and 5 bases from J, the junction kept 7 bases outside the gene matches. CDR3 coding DNA: TGCGCCAGCAGCCAAGCCGGGACAGGGGAGGGGGAGACCCAGTACTTC. This encodes CASSQAGTGEGETQYF.

The chain is built from TRBV2 and TRBJ1-2, with TRBD1 matching 8 bases. Trimming removed 5 bases from V and 6 bases from J; junction bases left unmatched: 2. CDR1 and CDR2 from the germline V gene are SNHLY and FYNNEI. The CDR3 covers 12 residues. The chain's CDR3 is CASSSDRDGYTF. CDR3 bases: TGTGCCAGCAGTTCGGACAGGGATGGCTACACCTTC.

This clonotype was counted many times. The V gene is TRBV20-1, the J gene TRBJ2-7, with a possible D match to TRBD1 (5 bases). Germline V gene sequence: CDR1 DFQATT, CDR2 SNEGSKA (reference sequence). The CDR3 is 13 residues long. Deletions cut 4 bases from V and 3 bases from J, with 13 bases between. The CDR3 DNA follows: TGCAGTGCTAAGTTCGACAGCTTCTACGAGCAGTACTTC. Protein: CSAKFDSFYEQYF.